This T cell receptor beta chain was recovered during a study of Ad26.COV2.S vaccination and SARS-CoV-2 variants. The sample's treatment: some 20 received Ad26.COV2.S at low or high dose, single or two shots; about 5 received placebo; per-sample allocation not given. Samples were taken on day 63 after the first vaccine or placebo injection. Germline CDR1 reads SNHLY; CDR2 reads FYNNEI. This CDR3 region has 14 residues. The ends lost 6 bases at V and 0 bases at J; junction bases unmatched: 0. Profiling relied on immunoSEQ multiplex PCR, and the TCRdb table lists in-frame clones only, not all of them. Here the sample spans about 680,000 clones, more than 70% being singletons. Details on this clone: Other DNA sequences from this sample encode an identical CDR3 as well.

The source is a person aged 18-60 years who received the Ad26.COV2.S COVID-19 vaccine or a placebo. Sample: peripheral blood, taken in a trial of Ad26.COV2.S vaccine versus placebo. V gene TRBV2 combines with J gene TRBJ2-2; 8 positions agree with TRBD2. CDR3 sequence: CASRGLANTGELFF. The CDR3 DNA reads as TGTGCCAGCAGGGGACTAGCGAACACCGGGGAGCTGTTTTTT.